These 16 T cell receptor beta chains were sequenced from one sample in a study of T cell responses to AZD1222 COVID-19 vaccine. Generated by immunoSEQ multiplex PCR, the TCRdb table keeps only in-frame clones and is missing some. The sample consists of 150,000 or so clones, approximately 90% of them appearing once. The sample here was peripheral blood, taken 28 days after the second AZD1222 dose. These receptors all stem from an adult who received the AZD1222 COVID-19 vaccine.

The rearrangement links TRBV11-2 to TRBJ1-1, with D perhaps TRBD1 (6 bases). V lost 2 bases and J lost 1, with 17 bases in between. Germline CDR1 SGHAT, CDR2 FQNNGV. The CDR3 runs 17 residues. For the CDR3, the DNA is TGTGCCAGCAGCTTAAGGACGGGGGCTCAAGGGAACACTGAAGCTTTCTTT. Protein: CASSLRTGAQGNTEAFF.

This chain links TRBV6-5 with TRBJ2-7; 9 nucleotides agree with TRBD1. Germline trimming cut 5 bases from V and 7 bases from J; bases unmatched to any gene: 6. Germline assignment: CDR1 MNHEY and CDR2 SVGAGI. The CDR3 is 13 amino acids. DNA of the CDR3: TGTGCCAGCAGTATCACAGGGGGCGGGGAGCAGTACTTC. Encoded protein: CASSITGGGEQYF.

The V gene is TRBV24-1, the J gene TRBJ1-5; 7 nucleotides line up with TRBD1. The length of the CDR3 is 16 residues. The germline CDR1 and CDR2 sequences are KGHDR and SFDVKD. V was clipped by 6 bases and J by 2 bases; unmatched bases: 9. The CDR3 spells CATSSSTGLRNQPQHF. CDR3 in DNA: TGTGCCACCAGTTCCTCGACAGGGCTGCGCAATCAGCCCCAGCATTTT.

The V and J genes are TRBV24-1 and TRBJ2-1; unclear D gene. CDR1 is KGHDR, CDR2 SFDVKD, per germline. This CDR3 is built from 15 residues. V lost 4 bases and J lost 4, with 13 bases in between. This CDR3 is CATSDSPRSYNEQFF. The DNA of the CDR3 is TGTGCCACCAGTGACTCCCCCCGATCTTACAATGAGCAGTTCTTC.

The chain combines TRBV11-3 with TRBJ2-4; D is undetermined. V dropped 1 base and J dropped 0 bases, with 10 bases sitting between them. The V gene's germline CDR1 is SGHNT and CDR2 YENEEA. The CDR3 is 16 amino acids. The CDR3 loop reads CASSLGGPVAKNIQYF. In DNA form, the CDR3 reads TGTGCCAGCAGCTTAGGAGGCCCTGTAGCCAAAAACATTCAGTACTTC.

The CDR3 here is CASSKGQGRNQPQHF. The CDR3 DNA follows: TGTGCCAGTAGTAAGGGACAGGGGCGCAATCAGCCCCAGCATTTT. The rearrangement joins TRBV19 to TRBJ1-5; 10 nucleotides align to TRBD1. The germline gives CDR1 LNHDA, CDR2 SQIVND (reference sequence). This CDR3 contains 15 residues. J was trimmed by 2 bases and V by 4 bases; bases with no gene match: 2.

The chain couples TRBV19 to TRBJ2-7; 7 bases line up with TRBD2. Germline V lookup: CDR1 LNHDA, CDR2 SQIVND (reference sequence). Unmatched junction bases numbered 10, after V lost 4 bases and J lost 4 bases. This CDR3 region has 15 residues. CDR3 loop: CASSTPRRGVYEQYF. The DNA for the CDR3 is TGTGCCAGTAGTACTCCCCGACGGGGGGTGTACGAGCAGTACTTC.

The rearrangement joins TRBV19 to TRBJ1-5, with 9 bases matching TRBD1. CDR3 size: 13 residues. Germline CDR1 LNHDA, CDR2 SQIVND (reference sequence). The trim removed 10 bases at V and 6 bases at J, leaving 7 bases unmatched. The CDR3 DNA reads TGTGCCACTAGCACACAGGGGGCTCAGCCCCAGCATTTT. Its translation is CATSTQGAQPQHF.

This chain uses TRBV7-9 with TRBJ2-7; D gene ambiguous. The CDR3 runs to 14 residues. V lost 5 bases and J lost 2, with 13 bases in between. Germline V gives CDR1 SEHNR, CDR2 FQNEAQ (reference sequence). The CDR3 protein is CASSPSLGTYEQYF. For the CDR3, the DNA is TGTGCCAGCAGCCCCTCCCTAGGCACCTACGAGCAGTACTTC.

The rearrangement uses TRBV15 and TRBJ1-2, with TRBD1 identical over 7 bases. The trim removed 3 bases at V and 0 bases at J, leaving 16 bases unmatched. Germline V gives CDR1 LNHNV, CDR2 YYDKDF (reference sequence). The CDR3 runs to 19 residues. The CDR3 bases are TGTGCCACCAGCAGCCCTTACAGGGGCCCGACTTTTTCTAACTATGGCTACACCTTC. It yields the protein CATSSPYRGPTFSNYGYTF.

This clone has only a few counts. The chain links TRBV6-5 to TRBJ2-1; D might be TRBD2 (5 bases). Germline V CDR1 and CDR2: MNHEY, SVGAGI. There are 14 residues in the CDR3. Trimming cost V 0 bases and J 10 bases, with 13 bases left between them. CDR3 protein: CASSYSPRVDEQFF. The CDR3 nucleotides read TGTGCCAGCAGTTACTCACCGAGGGTGGACGAGCAGTTCTTC.

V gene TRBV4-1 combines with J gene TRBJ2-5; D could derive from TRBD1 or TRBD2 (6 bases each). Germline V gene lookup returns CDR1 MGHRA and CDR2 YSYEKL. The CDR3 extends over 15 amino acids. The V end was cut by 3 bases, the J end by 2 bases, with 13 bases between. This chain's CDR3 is CASSHGGTSQETQYF. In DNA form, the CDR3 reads TGCGCCAGCAGCCATGGCGGGACATCTCAAGAGACCCAGTACTTC.

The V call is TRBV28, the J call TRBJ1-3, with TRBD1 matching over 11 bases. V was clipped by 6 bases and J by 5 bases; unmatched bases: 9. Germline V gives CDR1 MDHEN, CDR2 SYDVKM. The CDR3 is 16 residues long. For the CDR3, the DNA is TGTGCCAGCAGCTCTGGGACAGGGGGGAGGAGAAACACCATATATTTT. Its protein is CASSSGTGGRRNTIYF.

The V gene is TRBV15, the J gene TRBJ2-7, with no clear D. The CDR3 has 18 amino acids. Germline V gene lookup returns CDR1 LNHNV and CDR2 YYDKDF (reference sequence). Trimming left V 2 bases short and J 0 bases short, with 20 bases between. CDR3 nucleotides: TGTGCCACCAGCAGATGGGGATCGCTAGGCCACCTCTCCTACGAGCAGTACTTC. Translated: CATSRWGSLGHLSYEQYF.

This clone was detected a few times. CDR3 loop: CASSDRNPDHYGYTF. The CDR3 bases are TGTGCCAGCAGTGATAGGAACCCTGACCACTATGGCTACACCTTC. The gene calls are TRBV2 and TRBJ1-2, with D unclear. The CDR3 has 15 amino acids. Between the trimmed V and J ends, which lost 3 bases and 3 bases, there was a span of 14 bases. Germline V lookup: CDR1 SNHLY, CDR2 FYNNEI.

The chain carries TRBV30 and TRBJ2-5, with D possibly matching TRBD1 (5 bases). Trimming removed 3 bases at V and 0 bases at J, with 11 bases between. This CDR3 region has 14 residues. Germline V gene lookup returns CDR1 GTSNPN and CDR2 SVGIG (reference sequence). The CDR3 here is CAWSRRQYQETQYF. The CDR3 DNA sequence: TGTGCCTGGAGCCGCCGACAGTACCAAGAGACCCAGTACTTC.